One sample yielded the 32 T cell receptor beta chains listed below, sequenced in a study of T-cell reconstitution after alpha-beta-depleted transplantation in children. A library of TCRbeta sequences, prepared with unique molecular identifiers, was generated. TCRdb reanalysed the PCR reads using MiXCR and keeps one entry per CDR3 protein. The sample yields tens of thousands of distinct CDR3 sequences, around a sixth seen once. The sample consisted of PBMCs, mostly from graft donor cells, taken 360 days after TCRalphabeta/CD19-depleted stem cell transplant. Source of these receptors: a male patient under 10 years old who had a stem cell transplant for acute lymphoblastic leukemia, so the T cells may come from the graft donor.

This clonotype was observed many times. CDR3 sequence reads: CASRVQSSYNEQFF. The CDR3 DNA reads as TGCGCCAGCCGTGTCCAGAGCTCCTACAATGAGCAGTTCTTC. The chain has TRBV5-1 and TRBJ2-1; D gene uncertain. V lost 7 bases and J lost 0, with 11 bases in between. Germline assignment: CDR1 SGHRS and CDR2 YFSETQ. The CDR3 runs 14 residues.

This clonotype has only one observation. The chain couples TRBV20-1 to TRBJ1-3; D not certain. Germline assignment: CDR1 DFQATT and CDR2 SNEGSKA (reference sequence). This CDR3 has 12 residues. Trimming stripped 2 bases from V and 4 bases from J, with 6 bases between. The CDR3 DNA follows: TGCAGTGCTAGAAGTTCAGGAAACACCATATATTTT. Translating gives CSARSSGNTIYF.

This clonotype has a handful of counts. The rearrangement uses TRBV18 and TRBJ2-7; 10 bases map to TRBD2. Germline-derived CDR1 and CDR2 are KGHSH and LQKENI. Trimming removed 5 bases from V and 6 bases from J; junction bases left unmatched: 7. This CDR3 contains 14 residues. The CDR3 sequence: CASSSLAGAVEQYF. Written as DNA, the CDR3 is TGTGCCAGCTCATCCCTAGCGGGAGCGGTCGAGCAGTACTTC.

This chain links TRBV6-1 with TRBJ2-1, with 8 bases matching TRBD2. V lost 6 bases, J lost 6 bases, and 10 bases stayed unmatched. The CDR3 totals 15 residues. Germline loops: CDR1 MNHNS, CDR2 SASEGT. The CDR3 protein is CASSTEREWGNEQFF. CDR3 nucleotide sequence: TGTGCCAGCAGCACGGAGCGGGAGTGGGGCAATGAGCAGTTCTTC.

This chain uses TRBV6-1 with TRBJ2-7; D not resolved. The CDR3 extends over 12 amino acids. Looked up from germline, CDR1 is MNHNS and CDR2 is SASEGT. V lost 2 bases and J lost 4, with 6 bases in between. DNA of the CDR3: TGTGCCAGCAGTGAACCGATGTACGAGCAGTACTTC. It encodes CASSEPMYEQYF.

The J gene is TRBJ2-7, the V gene TRBV29-1; 8 positions agree with TRBD2. Germline V gene sequence: CDR1 SQVTM, CDR2 ANQGSEA. There are 15 residues in the CDR3. The V segment lost 7 bases and the J segment 3 bases; nucleotides outside the gene matches: 14. This CDR3 is CSARGGGGRSYEQYF. The CDR3 DNA sequence: TGCAGCGCCCGAGGGGGGGGCGGGAGGAGCTACGAGCAGTACTTC.

This clonotype came up many times. The V gene is TRBV11-3, the J gene TRBJ2-5, with a possible D match to TRBD1 (5 bases). This CDR3 is 14 amino acids long. The V and J ends lost 5 bases and 5 bases respectively, with 15 bases between them. The germline V gene encodes CDR1 SGHNT and CDR2 YENEEA. CDR3 sequence reads: CASSQPERGETQYF. The DNA for the CDR3 is TGTGCCAGCAGCCAACCTGAAAGGGGTGAGACCCAGTACTTC. Full variable domain (remainder filled in from reference TRBV11-3 and TRBJ2-5): EAGVVQSPRYKIIEKKQPVAFWCNPISGHNTLYWYLQNLGQGPELLIRYENEEAVDDSQLPKDRFSAERLKGVDSTLKIQPAELGDSAVYLCASSQPERGETQYFGPGTRLLVL.

The V call is TRBV6-5, the J call TRBJ2-1; D not resolved. Trimming cost V 2 bases and J 5 bases, with 7 bases left between them. The germline CDR1 and CDR2 sequences are MNHEY and SVGAGI. This CDR3 has 13 residues. The CDR3 protein is CASSYGVHNEQFF. The DNA for the CDR3 is TGTGCCAGCAGTTACGGGGTGCACAATGAGCAGTTCTTC.

The chain uses TRBV7-9 and TRBJ1-3; 10 bases line up with TRBD1. Germline assignment: CDR1 SEHNR and CDR2 FQNEAQ (reference sequence). The V segment lost 5 bases and the J segment 2 bases; nucleotides outside the gene matches: 6. CDR3 length equals 16 residues. The CDR3 bases are TGTGCCAGCAGCAAAACCGGGACAGGGGCTGGAAACACCATATATTTT. Protein: CASSKTGTGAGNTIYF.

The V and J genes are TRBV5-1 and TRBJ1-1; no firm D call. V gave up 3 bases and J gave up 4 bases, with 10 bases separating them. Germline assignment: CDR1 SGHRS and CDR2 YFSETQ. This CDR3 comprises 13 residues. CDR3 in amino acids: CASSSRVSTEAFF. CDR3 nucleotide sequence: TGCGCCAGCAGCTCTAGGGTGAGCACTGAAGCTTTCTTT.

The chain links TRBV4-2 to TRBJ2-3; 11 nucleotides agree with TRBD1. The junction had 6 bases not matched to a gene; V was cut back by 2 bases and J by 5 bases. The CDR3 sequence is 16 residues long. Germline V lookup: CDR1 LGHNA, CDR2 YNFKEQ. This CDR3 reads CASSQMDRGHEDTQYF. In nucleotides, the CDR3 is TGTGCCAGCAGCCAAATGGACAGGGGGCATGAAGATACGCAGTATTTT.

This clonotype turned up a few times. In DNA form, the CDR3 reads TGCGCCAGCAGCTTTACAAGGAACACTGAAGCTTTCTTT. Residues: CASSFTRNTEAFF. The chain recombines TRBV5-1 with TRBJ1-1, with D unresolved. In germline, CDR1 is SGHRS, CDR2 YFSETQ. V lost 2 bases and J lost 1, with 6 bases in between. The CDR3 has 13 residues.

The chain couples TRBV11-2 to TRBJ2-1; the D gene is possibly TRBD2 (5 bases). V gave up 3 bases and J gave up 8 bases, with 14 bases separating them. Germline lookup yields CDR1 SGHAT and CDR2 FQNNGV. The CDR3 is made up of 14 amino acids. The CDR3 reads CASSFGSLAYEQFF. The DNA for the CDR3 is TGTGCCAGCAGCTTTGGATCCCTAGCTTATGAGCAGTTCTTC.

This clonotype has more than one count but fewer than ten. The V call is TRBV2, the J call TRBJ1-1; TRBD1 is a possible D gene (5 bases). CDR1 and CDR2 (germline): SNHLY, FYNNEI. V was clipped by 8 bases and J by 7 bases, with 14 bases between them. This CDR3 has 12 residues. The CDR3 reads CASCSGRGEAFF. The CDR3, as DNA: TGTGCCAGCTGTTCAGGGCGAGGTGAAGCTTTCTTT.

This clonotype was detected only a few times. This chain joins TRBV12-3 or TRBV12-4 and TRBJ2-7, with 11 bases fitting TRBD2. V lost 4 bases, J lost 4 bases, and 9 bases stayed unmatched. The CDR3 length is 16 residues. This CDR3 is CASSYTSGRMGYEQYF. In DNA, the CDR3 is TGTGCCAGCAGTTACACTAGCGGGAGAATGGGGTACGAGCAGTACTTC.

The sample holds a few counts of this clonotype. The V and J genes are TRBV6-2 or TRBV6-3 and TRBJ2-1; 8 bases agree with TRBD2. In germline, CDR1 is MNHEY, CDR2 SVGEGT. CDR3 length equals 13 residues. The V segment lost 3 bases and the J segment 12 bases; nucleotides outside the gene matches: 7. The CDR3 DNA is TGTGCCAGCAGTTATTATAGCGGGACCCTGCAGTTCTTC. Encoded protein: CASSYYSGTLQFF.

This clonotype was observed a few times. The gene calls are TRBV10-3 and TRBJ2-7, with TRBD2 identical over 7 bases. J gave up 1 base and V 3 bases, and 6 bases lay outside the gene matches. This CDR3 contains 15 residues. The germline V gene has CDR1 ENHRY and CDR2 SYGVKD. CDR3 protein: CAISDPGLQSYEQYF. The CDR3 DNA reads as TGTGCCATCAGTGATCCGGGACTACAGTCCTACGAGCAGTACTTC.

This clonotype was detected ten times or more. The chain is built from TRBV7-8 and TRBJ2-1; TRBD2 matches at 7 bases. This CDR3 has 15 amino acids. From germline, CDR1 is SGHVS and CDR2 FQNEAQ. V lost 5 bases and J lost 4; bases outside the gene matches: 8. The CDR3, as DNA: TGTGCCAGCAGCCTACGACTAGCCTATTACAATGAGCAGTTCTTC. Residues: CASSLRLAYYNEQFF.

This clonotype was detected many times. The chain uses TRBV25-1 and TRBJ2-7, with D uncertain. V shed 6 bases and J shed 5 bases, with 17 bases lying between them. From germline, CDR1 is MGHDK and CDR2 SYGVNS. CDR3 length: 14 residues. The CDR3 DNA reads TGTGCCAGCAGCAACCCTTATCCGAGCGACGAGCAGTACTTC. It codes for CASSNPYPSDEQYF.

A remark on this clonotype: A much larger clone is a single base away; this may be a read error. This chain uses TRBV6-2 or TRBV6-3 with TRBJ1-1; D gene uncertain. This CDR3 has 15 residues. CDR1 is MNHEY, CDR2 SVGEGT, per germline. The ends were cut back, 6 bases at V and 0 bases at J, with 14 bases in the middle. The CDR3 nucleotides are TGTGCCAGCAGACATTATCCTCCCCTGAACACTGAAGCTTTCTTT. It yields the protein CASRHYPPLNTEAFF.

The chain has TRBV25-1 and TRBJ2-7; D is possibly TRBD1 (5 bases). Trimming shortened V by 5 bases and J by 0 bases, and 11 bases separated the two germline ends. Germline lookup yields CDR1 MGHDK and CDR2 SYGVNS. This CDR3 is 14 amino acids long. The CDR3 is CASSLRQSSYEQYF. CDR3 bases: TGTGCCAGCAGTCTCAGACAGAGCTCCTACGAGCAGTACTTC.

DNA for the CDR3: TGTGCCAGCAGTTTAATCGGCATATGGGAGACCCAGTACTTC. It is translated as CASSLIGIWETQYF. This sequence joins TRBV12-3 or TRBV12-4 and TRBJ2-5, with D unclear. Trimming took 2 bases from V and 5 from J, leaving 12 bases between them. The CDR3 runs 14 residues.

The chain couples TRBV12-3 or TRBV12-4 to TRBJ1-3, with D maybe TRBD1 (5 bases). Trimming removed 3 bases at V and 3 bases at J, with 12 bases between. The CDR3 sequence is 15 residues long. CDR3 protein: CASSFRGQVGNTIYF. The CDR3 nucleotides read TGTGCCAGCAGTTTCCGGGGCCAGGTTGGAAACACCATATATTTT.

With respect to this clonotype: This sequence may be a read error, since a much larger clone differs from it by one base. The final CDR3 position lacks the conserved phenylalanine or tryptophan, pointing to a likely read error. The CDR3 bases are TGTGCCAGCAGTTTAGGCAGGACCAACACTGAAGCTTTCTCT. Its translation: CASSLGRTNTEAFS. V and J are TRBV12-3 or TRBV12-4 and TRBJ1-1; D is unresolved. V was clipped by 1 base and J by 2 bases, with 8 bases between them. The CDR3 is 14 residues long.

This clonotype was detected a few times. The V and J genes are TRBV11-1 and TRBJ2-6, with D maybe TRBD1 (6 bases). V was pared by 5 bases and J by 0 bases, with 11 bases between. The CDR3 spans 16 residues. Germline V gives CDR1 SGHAT, CDR2 FQDESV (reference sequence). In DNA, the CDR3 is TGTGCCAGCAGCCCTACAGGGCGCTCTGGGGCCAACGTCCTGACTTTC. Amino acids: CASSPTGRSGANVLTF. The variable domain in full, with the rest retrieved from reference TRBV11-1 and TRBJ2-6, is EAEVAQSPRYKITEKSQAVAFWCDPISGHATLYWYRQILGQGPELLVQFQDESVVDDSQLPKDRFSAERLKGVDSTLKIQPAELGDSAMYLCASSPTGRSGANVLTFGAGSRLTVL.

This clonotype has at least ten counts. This chain connects TRBV5-1 to TRBJ2-1; TRBD2 agrees at 10 bases. Germline CDR1 and CDR2: SGHRS and YFSETQ. With V trimmed by 4 bases and J by 4 bases, 11 bases remained unmatched. The CDR3 spans 17 residues. Here the CDR3 DNA reads TGCGCCAGCAGCCCGGGATCCGGGACTAGCGCATACAATGAGCAGTTCTTC. Translated: CASSPGSGTSAYNEQFF.

At least ten counts were recorded for this clonotype. The chain joins TRBV11-3 to TRBJ2-7; no definite D call. Per germline, CDR1 SGHNT and CDR2 YENEEA. Trimming pared 1 base from V and 3 bases from J, leaving 7 bases between. This CDR3 spans 13 amino acids. The CDR3 DNA sequence: TGTGCCAGCAGCTTAGGCACTTACTACGAGCAGTACTTC. Its protein product is CASSLGTYYEQYF.

Worth noting for this clonotype: This may stem from a read error, because a much larger clone lies one nucleotide away. This chain links TRBV28 with TRBJ2-5, with D perhaps matching TRBD2 (5 bases). Germline CDR1 is MDHEN and CDR2 is SYDVKM. This CDR3 has 14 amino acids. Trimming left V 3 bases short and J 7 bases short, with 15 bases between. The CDR3 reads CASSLSSLGGTQYF. In DNA form, the CDR3 reads TGTGCCAGCAGTTTGTCGTCACTAGGAGGGACCCAGTACTTC.

CDR3: CASSLGQGAREQYF. As DNA, the CDR3 is TGCGCCAGCAGCTTGGGACAGGGGGCGAGAGAGCAGTACTTC. V gene TRBV5-1 combines with J gene TRBJ2-7; 10 bases match TRBD1. Germline-derived CDR1 and CDR2 are SGHRS and YFSETQ. The CDR3 loop spans 14 amino acids. The J segment lost 7 bases and the V segment lost 0 bases, leaving 4 bases of the junction unmatched. Complete variable domain (other parts from reference TRBV5-1 and TRBJ2-7): KAGVTQTPRYLIKTRGQQVTLSCSPISGHRSVSWYQQTPGQGLQFLFEYFSETQRNKGNFPGRFSGRQFSNSRSEMNVSTLELGDSALYLCASSLGQGAREQYFGPGTRLTVT.

This chain links TRBV10-3 with TRBJ2-5, with no clear D. Trimming took 0 bases from V and 4 from J, leaving 9 bases between them. Per the germline V gene, CDR1 is ENHRY and CDR2 is SYGVKD. This CDR3 has 14 amino acids. The CDR3 bases are TGTGCCATCAGTGAGTCGAAAGGGCGAGAGACCCAGTACTTC. Its protein product is CAISESKGRETQYF.

In this sample, this clonotype turned up many times. The rearrangement links TRBV11-2 to TRBJ2-3; TRBD1 matches at 7 bases. The CDR3 runs 16 residues. The V and J ends lost 6 bases and 1 base, in that order; junction bases with no gene match: 10. Germline V gene sequence: CDR1 SGHAT, CDR2 FQNNGV. The CDR3 coding sequence is TGTGCCAGCAGTTCAAGAGGGGGCATAGGCACAGATACGCAGTATTTT. Its translation is CASSSRGGIGTDTQYF.

The table lists this clonotype with a few counts. This sequence joins TRBV5-1 and TRBJ2-3; perhaps TRBD2 as D (6 bases). This CDR3 has 15 residues. Germline-derived CDR1 and CDR2 are SGHRS and YFSETQ. With 1 base removed from V and 1 base from J, the gap between germline ends came to 10 bases. CDR3 protein: CASSLSGLRTDTQYF. The DNA of the CDR3 is TGCGCCAGCAGCTTGTCGGGACTCCGCACAGATACGCAGTATTTT.